The clone carrying this TCR beta chain was detected ten times or more. What it binds is not known. The data are from a study of neurological immune-mediated disorders. The study's findings and limits: In HTLV-1-associated myelopathy, TCR clonal expansion was greatest, and in multiple sclerosis it was least, below healthy controls.

Per sequencing run, 15-18 subjects together gave over 190 million TCR-beta sequences. TCRdb re-analysed the 5' RACE reads in MiXCR, keeping a single row per CDR3 protein. The sample contains about 46,000 distinct CDR3 sequences, 3.5% to 5.5% of which appear only once. PBMCs numbering 2 million and stored at -80 C yielded the unsorted libraries. The CDR3 consists of 16 residues. The junction had 0 bases not matched to a gene; V was cut back by 2 bases and J by 4 bases. The germline V gene has CDR1 SGHTA and CDR2 FQGTGA. Sequenced: PBMCs. The receptor was derived from a woman in her sixties with multiple sclerosis. The genes are TRBV7-3 and TRBJ2-2; 14 nucleotides agree with TRBD2. CDR3 nucleotide sequence: TGTGCCAGCAGCTTAGGACTAGCGGGGGGCACCGGGGAGCTGTTTTTT. Translating gives CASSLGLAGGTGELFF.